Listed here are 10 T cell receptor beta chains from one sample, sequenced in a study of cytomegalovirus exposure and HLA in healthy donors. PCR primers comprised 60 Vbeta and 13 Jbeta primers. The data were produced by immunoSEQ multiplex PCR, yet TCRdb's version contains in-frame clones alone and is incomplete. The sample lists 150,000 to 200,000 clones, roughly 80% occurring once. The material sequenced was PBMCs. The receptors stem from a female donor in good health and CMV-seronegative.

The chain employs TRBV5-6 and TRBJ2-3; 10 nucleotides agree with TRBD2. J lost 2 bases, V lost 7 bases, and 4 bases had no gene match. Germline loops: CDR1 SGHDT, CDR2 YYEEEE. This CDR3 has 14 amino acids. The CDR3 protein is CASGGLAVTDTQYF. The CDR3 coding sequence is TGTGCCAGCGGCGGACTAGCGGTCACAGATACGCAGTATTTT.

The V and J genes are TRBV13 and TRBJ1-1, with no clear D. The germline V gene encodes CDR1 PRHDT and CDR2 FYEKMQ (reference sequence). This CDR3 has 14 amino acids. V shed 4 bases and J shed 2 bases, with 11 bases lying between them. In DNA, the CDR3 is TGTGCCAGCAGCTCCTCGCTACGAAACACTGAAGCTTTCTTT. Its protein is CASSSSLRNTEAFF.

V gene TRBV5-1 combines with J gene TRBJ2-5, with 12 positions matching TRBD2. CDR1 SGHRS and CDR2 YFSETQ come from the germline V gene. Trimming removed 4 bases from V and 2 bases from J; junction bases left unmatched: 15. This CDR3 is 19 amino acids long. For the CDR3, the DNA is TGCGCCAGCAGCCTAGATTGGACTAGCGGGACTAGCCCTCAAGAGACCCAGTACTTC. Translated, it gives CASSLDWTSGTSPQETQYF.

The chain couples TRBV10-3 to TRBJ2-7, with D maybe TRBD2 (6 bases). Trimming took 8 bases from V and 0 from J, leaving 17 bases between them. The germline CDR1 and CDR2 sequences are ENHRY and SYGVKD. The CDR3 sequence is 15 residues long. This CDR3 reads CAIQKEGFSSYEQYF. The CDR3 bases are TGTGCCATCCAAAAGGAGGGGTTTAGCTCCTACGAGCAGTACTTC.

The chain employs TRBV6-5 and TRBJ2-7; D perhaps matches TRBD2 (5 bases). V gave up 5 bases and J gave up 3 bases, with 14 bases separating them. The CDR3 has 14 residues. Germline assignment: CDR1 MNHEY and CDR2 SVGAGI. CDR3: CASSKGVDVYEQYF. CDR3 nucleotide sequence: TGTGCCAGCAGTAAGGGAGTCGACGTCTACGAGCAGTACTTC.

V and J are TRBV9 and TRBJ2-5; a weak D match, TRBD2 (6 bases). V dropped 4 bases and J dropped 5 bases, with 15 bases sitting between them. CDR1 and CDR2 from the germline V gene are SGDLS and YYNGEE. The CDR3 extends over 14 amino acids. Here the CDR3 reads CASSPPGSGETQYF. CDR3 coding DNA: TGTGCCAGCAGCCCCCCGGGAAGCGGGGAGACCCAGTACTTC.

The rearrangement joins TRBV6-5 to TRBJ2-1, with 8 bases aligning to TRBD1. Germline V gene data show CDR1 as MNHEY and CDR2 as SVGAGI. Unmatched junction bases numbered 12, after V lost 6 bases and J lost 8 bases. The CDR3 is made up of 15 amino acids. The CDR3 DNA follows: TGTGCCAGCAGCCGAGGACAGGGAAGTCTGTATGAGCAGTTCTTC. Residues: CASSRGQGSLYEQFF.

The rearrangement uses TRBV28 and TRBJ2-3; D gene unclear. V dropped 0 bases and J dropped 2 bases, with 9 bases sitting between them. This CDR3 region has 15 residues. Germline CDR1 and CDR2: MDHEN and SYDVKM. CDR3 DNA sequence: TGTGCCAGCAGTTTATGGCGAAGTCACACAGATACGCAGTATTTT. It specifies CASSLWRSHTDTQYF.

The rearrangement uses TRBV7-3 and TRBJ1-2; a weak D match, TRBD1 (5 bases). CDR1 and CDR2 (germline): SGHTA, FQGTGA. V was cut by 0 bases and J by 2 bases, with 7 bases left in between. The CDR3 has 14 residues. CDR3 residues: CASSLTGGNYGYTF. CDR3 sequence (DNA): TGTGCCAGCAGCTTAACCGGGGGGAACTATGGCTACACCTTC.

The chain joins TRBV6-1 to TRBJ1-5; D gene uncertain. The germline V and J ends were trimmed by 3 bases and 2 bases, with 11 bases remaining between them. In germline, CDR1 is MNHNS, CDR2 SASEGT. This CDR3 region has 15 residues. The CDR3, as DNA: TGTGCCAGCAGTGATAATCCCCAGGGCAATCAGCCCCAGCATTTT. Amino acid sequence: CASSDNPQGNQPQHF.